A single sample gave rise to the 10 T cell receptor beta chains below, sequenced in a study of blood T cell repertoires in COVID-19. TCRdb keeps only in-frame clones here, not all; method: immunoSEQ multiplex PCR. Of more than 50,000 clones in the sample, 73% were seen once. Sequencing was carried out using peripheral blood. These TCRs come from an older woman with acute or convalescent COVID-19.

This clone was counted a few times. CDR3 amino acids: CASSVSSGHSTDTQYF. The CDR3 bases are TGTGCCAGCAGCGTCTCGAGCGGCCACAGCACAGATACGCAGTATTTT. The chain is built from TRBV9 and TRBJ2-3, with a possible D match to TRBD2 (5 bases). The CDR3 consists of 16 residues. CDR1 is SGDLS and CDR2 is YYNGEE in the germline V gene. The V end lost 2 bases, the J end lost 0 bases, and 13 bases lay between the germline ends.

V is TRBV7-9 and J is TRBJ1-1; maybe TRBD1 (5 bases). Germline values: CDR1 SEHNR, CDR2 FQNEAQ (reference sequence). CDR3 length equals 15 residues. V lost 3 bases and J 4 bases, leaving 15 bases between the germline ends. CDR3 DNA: TGTGCCAGCAGCTTCCAGGGTATCCGAGTCACTGAAGCTTTCTTT. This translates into CASSFQGIRVTEAFF.

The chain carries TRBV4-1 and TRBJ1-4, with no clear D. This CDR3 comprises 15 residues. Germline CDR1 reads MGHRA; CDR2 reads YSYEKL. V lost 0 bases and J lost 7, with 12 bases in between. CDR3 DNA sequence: TGCGCCAGCAGCCAAGAGCCTAGACCGAGTGAAAAACTGTTTTTT. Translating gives CASSQEPRPSEKLFF.

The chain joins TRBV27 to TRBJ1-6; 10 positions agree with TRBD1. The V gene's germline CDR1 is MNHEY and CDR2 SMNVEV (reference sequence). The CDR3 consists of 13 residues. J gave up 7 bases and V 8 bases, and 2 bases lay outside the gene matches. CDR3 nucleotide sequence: TGTGCCAGCCAGGACAGGGGGAATTCACCCCTCCACTTT. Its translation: CASQDRGNSPLHF.

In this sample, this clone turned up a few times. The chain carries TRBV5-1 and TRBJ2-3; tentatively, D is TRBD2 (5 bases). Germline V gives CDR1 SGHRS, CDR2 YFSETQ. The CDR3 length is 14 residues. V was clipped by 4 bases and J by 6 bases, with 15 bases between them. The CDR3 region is CASSPEGRGDTQYF. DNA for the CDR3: TGCGCCAGCAGCCCAGAGGGCAGAGGGGATACGCAGTATTTT.

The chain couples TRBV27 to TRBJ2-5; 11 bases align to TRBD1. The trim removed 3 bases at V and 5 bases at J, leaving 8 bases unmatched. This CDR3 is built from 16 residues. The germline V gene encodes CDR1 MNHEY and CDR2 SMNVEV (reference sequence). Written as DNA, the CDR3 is TGTGCCAGCAGTTTGAGGGACAGGGGGAGTCGGGAGACCCAGTACTTC. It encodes CASSLRDRGSRETQYF.

In nucleotides, the CDR3 is TGCGCCAGCAGCCTGAACGTTGGTTCCGGCACTGAAGCTTTCTTT. This gives the protein CASSLNVGSGTEAFF. This sequence joins TRBV5-1 and TRBJ1-1; D not certain. Germline V CDR1 and CDR2: SGHRS, YFSETQ. CDR3 length equals 15 residues. Trimming pared 4 bases from V and 4 bases from J, leaving 17 bases between.

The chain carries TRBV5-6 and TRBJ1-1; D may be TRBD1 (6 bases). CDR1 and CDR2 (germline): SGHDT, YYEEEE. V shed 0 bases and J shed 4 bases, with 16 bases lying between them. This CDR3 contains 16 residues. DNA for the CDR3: TGTGCCAGCAGCTTGGCTCGATGGCAGGGGCGCACTGAAGCTTTCTTT. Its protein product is CASSLARWQGRTEAFF.

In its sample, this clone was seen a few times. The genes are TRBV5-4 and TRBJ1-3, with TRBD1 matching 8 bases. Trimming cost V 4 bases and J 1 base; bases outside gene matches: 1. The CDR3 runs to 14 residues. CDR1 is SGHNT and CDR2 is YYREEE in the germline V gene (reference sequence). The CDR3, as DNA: TGTGCCAGCAGCAGACAGGGGTCTGGAAACACCATATATTTT. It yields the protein CASSRQGSGNTIYF.

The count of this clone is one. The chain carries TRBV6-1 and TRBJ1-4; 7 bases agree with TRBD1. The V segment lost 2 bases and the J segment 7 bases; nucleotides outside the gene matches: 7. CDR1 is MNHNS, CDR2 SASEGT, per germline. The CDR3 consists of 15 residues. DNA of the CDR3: TGTGCCAGCAGTGAAACTCTTCAGGGGGGTGAAAAACTGTTTTTT. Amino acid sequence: CASSETLQGGEKLFF.